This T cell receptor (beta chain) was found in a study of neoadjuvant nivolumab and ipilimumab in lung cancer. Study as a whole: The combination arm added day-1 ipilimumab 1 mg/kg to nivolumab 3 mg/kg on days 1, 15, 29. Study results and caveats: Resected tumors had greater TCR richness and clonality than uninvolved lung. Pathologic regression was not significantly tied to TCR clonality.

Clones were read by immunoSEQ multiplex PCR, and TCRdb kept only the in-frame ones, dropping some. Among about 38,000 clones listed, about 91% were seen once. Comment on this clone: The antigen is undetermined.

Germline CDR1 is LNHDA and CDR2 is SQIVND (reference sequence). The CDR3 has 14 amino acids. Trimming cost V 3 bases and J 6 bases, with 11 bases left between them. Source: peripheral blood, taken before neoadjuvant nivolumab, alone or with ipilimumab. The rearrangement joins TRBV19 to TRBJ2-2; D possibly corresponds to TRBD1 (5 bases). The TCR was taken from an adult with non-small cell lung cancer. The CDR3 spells CASSINQGAGELFF. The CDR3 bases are TGTGCCAGTAGTATTAATCAGGGTGCCGGGGAGCTGTTTTTT.